The 13 T cell receptor beta chains presented below share a single source sample, sequenced in a study of shared clonotypes between healthy human individuals. Only in-frame clones appear in the TCRdb table, and some are missing; sequencing was by immunoSEQ multiplex PCR. The repertoire holds around 1.9 million clones, with about 93% as singletons. Naive CD8 populations comprised CD45RO-negative cells positively selected for CCR7, excluding terminally differentiated effector memory CD45RA+ cells. Material: naive CD8+ T cells from PBMCs. These receptors were obtained from a young man in good health. Some clones in this sample may be carry-over from other donors' samples.

The chain combines TRBV4-1 with TRBJ1-1, with D unclear. The CDR3 runs to 14 residues. Germline values: CDR1 MGHRA, CDR2 YSYEKL. The germline V and J ends were trimmed by 0 bases and 6 bases, with 11 bases remaining between them. The CDR3 protein is CASSQDRPFPEAFF. CDR3 nucleotides: TGCGCCAGCAGCCAAGATCGGCCGTTTCCTGAAGCTTTCTTT.

J is TRBJ2-1 and V is TRBV4-3; 9 bases map to TRBD1. The germline V gene has CDR1 LGHNA and CDR2 YSLEER. The CDR3 has 16 amino acids. V lost 4 bases, J lost 5 bases, and 9 bases stayed unmatched. The CDR3 here is CASSLRGTGTNNEQFF. The CDR3 region has the DNA TGCGCCAGCAGCCTTCGGGGGACAGGGACCAACAATGAGCAGTTCTTC.

This clone was picked up a small number of times. The chain has TRBV6-1 and TRBJ1-1; a weak D match, TRBD1 (5 bases). This CDR3 is built from 14 residues. Germline V gene lookup returns CDR1 MNHNS and CDR2 SASEGT. Trimming took off 6 bases at V and 0 bases at J, with 11 bases between the two ends. This CDR3 reads CASSSGLMNTEAFF. CDR3 sequence (DNA): TGTGCCAGCAGCTCGGGACTCATGAACACTGAAGCTTTCTTT.

The chain recombines TRBV27 with TRBJ2-1, with 8 bases aligning to TRBD1. The CDR3 loop spans 15 amino acids. V trimming: 8 bases; J trimming: 4 bases; junction bases outside the gene matches: 10. CDR1 and CDR2 (germline): MNHEY, SMNVEV (reference sequence). The CDR3 DNA reads as TGTGCCAGCCGCCGAGGACAGGGAATGTACAATGAGCAGTTCTTC. Translating it yields CASRRGQGMYNEQFF.

A single count supports this clone. The chain employs TRBV27 and TRBJ1-2, with 8 positions matching TRBD1. This CDR3 has 12 amino acids. With 7 bases clipped from V and 7 bases from J, the junction kept 5 bases outside the gene matches. The germline CDR1 and CDR2 sequences are MNHEY and SMNVEV (reference sequence). This chain's CDR3 is CASTTGGSGYTF. In nucleotides, the CDR3 is TGTGCCAGCACAACAGGGGGGTCTGGCTACACCTTC.

This rearrangement joins TRBV5-1 to TRBJ2-5, with D possibly matching TRBD1 (7 bases). The germline V gene has CDR1 SGHRS and CDR2 YFSETQ. The germline V and J ends were trimmed by 3 bases and 5 bases, with 17 bases remaining between them. This CDR3 spans 15 amino acids. The CDR3 is CASSSQGGTGETQYF. The DNA of the CDR3 is TGCGCCAGCAGCTCCCAGGGGGGAACGGGGGAGACCCAGTACTTC.

This chain connects TRBV5-6 to TRBJ2-7; no definite D call. V was clipped by 4 bases and J by 9 bases, with 14 bases between them. The germline gives CDR1 SGHDT, CDR2 YYEEEE. The CDR3 covers 12 residues. Here the CDR3 DNA reads TGTGCCAGCAGCCTGGGCGCTACGAGGCAGTACTTC. It encodes CASSLGATRQYF.

The V and J genes are TRBV29-1 and TRBJ2-1; tentatively, D is TRBD2 (6 bases). The CDR3 has 14 amino acids. V was clipped by 4 bases and J by 8 bases, with 18 bases between them. Germline V CDR1 and CDR2: SQVTM, ANQGSEA. The CDR3 sequence is CSVGSRLWGDEQFF. CDR3 DNA sequence: TGCAGCGTTGGGTCTAGGTTATGGGGGGATGAGCAGTTCTTC.

J is TRBJ1-1 and V is TRBV5-5, with TRBD1 matching over 7 bases. The CDR3 length is 15 residues. The trim removed 2 bases at V and 4 bases at J, leaving 8 bases unmatched. CDR1 and CDR2 (germline): SGHKS, YYEKEE (reference sequence). The DNA of the CDR3 is TGTGCCAGCAGCTTCTTCGCGACAGGGAGCACTGAAGCTTTCTTT. Translating it yields CASSFFATGSTEAFF.

This chain uses TRBV4-3 with TRBJ2-5, with a weak D call TRBD2 (7 bases). Germline V gene data show CDR1 as LGHNA and CDR2 as YSLEER. The V and J ends lost 3 bases and 1 base respectively, with 18 bases between them. The CDR3 runs to 17 residues. The CDR3 DNA sequence: TGCGCCAGCAGCCATGAATGGGGGCGGGAGTCCCAAGAGACCCAGTACTTC. Translating gives CASSHEWGRESQETQYF.

The CDR3 here is CASRDLFRDSYEQYF. The CDR3 DNA is TGTGCCAGCAGGGACCTATTCAGGGACTCCTACGAGCAGTACTTC. V and J are TRBV2 and TRBJ2-7, with D maybe TRBD1 (5 bases). There are 15 residues in the CDR3. The V gene's germline CDR1 is SNHLY and CDR2 FYNNEI. V was trimmed by 6 bases and J by 0 bases, leaving 15 bases between them.

The chain recombines TRBV18 with TRBJ2-4, with unresolved D. The germline gives CDR1 KGHSH, CDR2 LQKENI. Trimming pared 1 base from V and 4 bases from J, leaving 11 bases between. The CDR3 is 15 amino acids. CDR3 amino acids: CASSPRGPSKNIQYF. The DNA of the CDR3 is TGTGCCAGCTCACCACGTGGGCCGTCGAAAAACATTCAGTACTTC.

This rearrangement joins TRBV19 to TRBJ2-2, with D possibly TRBD2 on 6 matching bases. The CDR3 extends over 15 amino acids. The germline V gene encodes CDR1 LNHDA and CDR2 SQIVND (reference sequence). The V end was cut by 8 bases, the J end by 7 bases, with 20 bases between. CDR3 nucleotide sequence: TGTGCCAGTTCTTTGGACGGGAGCCTTATCGGGGAGCTGTTTTTT. Translating gives CASSLDGSLIGELFF.